This is a list of T cell receptor beta chains from one sample in a study of blood T cells in healthy people across ages. Using its own MiXCR run on the 5' RACE reads, TCRdb lists one record per CDR3 protein. The sample contains more than 700,000 distinct CDR3 sequences, 35% to 50% of which appear only once. Sample: blood. These receptors were taken from a man older than 75 in good health. Each CDR3 is given with its conserved first and last residue. The D gene is left open where the match is weak. Size is omitted from some rows. Given values are once, few, many or a class for expanded clones.

v_call	d_call	j_call	clone_size	cdr3_aa	cdr3_nt
TRBV28	.	TRBJ1-2	few	CATDDRPYGYTF	TGTGCCACCGACGACAGACCCTATGGCTACACCTTC
TRBV12-3/TRBV12-4	.	TRBJ2-3	.	CASSFEREVTDTQYF	TGTGCCAGCAGTTTCGAACGAGAGGTCACAGATACGCAGTATTTT
TRBV25-1	.	TRBJ1-2	.	CASSGSYGYTF	TGTGCCAGCAGTGGTAGCTATGGCTACACCTTC
TRBV27	TRBD1	TRBJ2-7	many	CASSIRTGNYEQYF	TGTGCCAGCAGTATCCGGACAGGGAACTACGAGCAGTACTTC
TRBV7-9	.	TRBJ1-1	.	CASSQSDTEAFF	TGTGCCAGCAGCCAGTCGGACACTGAAGCTTTCTTT
TRBV27	.	TRBJ2-7	many	CASSLGRTVYEQYF	TGTGCCAGCAGTTTGGGACGGACCGTTTACGAGCAGTACTTC
TRBV20-1	TRBD1	TRBJ1-5	.	CSARSGQGVQPQHF	TGCAGTGCCAGATCCGGACAGGGGGTTCAGCCCCAGCATTTT
TRBV18	.	TRBJ2-3	.	CASSPSVRGTDTQYF	TGTGCCAGCTCACCGTCGGTTAGGGGCACAGATACGCAGTATTTT
TRBV5-5	.	TRBJ2-7	few	CASSLDRFFYEQYF	TGTGCCAGCAGCTTAGACAGGTTCTTCTACGAGCAGTACTTC
TRBV3-1	.	TRBJ2-2	.	CASSQGGGVNTGELFF	TGTGCCAGCAGCCAGGGGGGCGGAGTGAACACCGGGGAGCTGTTTTTT
TRBV27	.	TRBJ2-2	once	CASSLYPDTGELFF	TGTGCCAGCAGTTTGTATCCAGACACCGGGGAGCTGTTTTTT
TRBV27	.	TRBJ2-2	.	CASSPITFGTVRRVGTGELFF	TGTGCCAGCAGTCCCATAACCTTTGGGACGGTTCGCAGGGTCGGCACCGGGGAGCTGTTTTTT
TRBV20-1	.	TRBJ1-5	.	CSAQGVGNQPQHF	TGCAGTGCTCAAGGGGTAGGGAATCAGCCCCAGCATTTT
TRBV9	TRBD1	TRBJ2-2	.	CASSVVTGGGTGELFF	TGTGCCAGCAGCGTAGTGACAGGGGGCGGCACCGGGGAGCTGTTTTTT
TRBV5-1	.	TRBJ2-4	few	CASSETESTIQYF	TGCGCCAGCAGCGAGACGGAATCGACCATTCAGTACTTC
TRBV5-1	.	TRBJ2-7	.	CASSLGTNGGYEQYF	TGCGCCAGCAGCTTGGGAACTAACGGGGGCTACGAGCAGTACTTC
TRBV20-1	.	TRBJ2-1	.	CSASPGVAQFF	TGCAGTGCTAGTCCTGGGGTCGCCCAGTTCTTC
TRBV20-1	TRBD1	TRBJ1-1	.	CSAGTGDTEAFF	TGCAGTGCCGGGACAGGGGACACTGAAGCTTTCTTT
TRBV19	TRBD2	TRBJ2-7	many	CASSPSGSRPYEQYF	TGTGCCAGTAGTCCTAGCGGGAGCAGACCCTACGAGCAGTACTTC
TRBV28	.	TRBJ1-2	few	CASSSGGGAKYGYTF	TGTGCCAGCAGCTCCGGGGGGGGGGCAAAGTATGGCTACACCTTC
TRBV29-1	TRBD2	TRBJ2-7	.	CSVASEAGTSESYEQYF	TGCAGCGTTGCCTCCGAGGCCGGGACTAGCGAGTCCTACGAGCAGTACTTC
TRBV5-5	.	TRBJ2-5	few	CASSLLGVQETQYF	TGTGCCAGCAGCTTGCTAGGGGTCCAAGAGACCCAGTACTTC
TRBV29-1	TRBD2	TRBJ2-7	.	CSVLGLAGVIHEQYF	TGCAGCGTTCTGGGACTAGCGGGGGTGATCCACGAGCAGTACTTC
TRBV28	.	TRBJ2-7	.	CANRIGTAYEQYF	TGTGCCAACAGGATCGGCACAGCCTACGAGCAGTACTTC
TRBV12-3/TRBV12-4	.	TRBJ2-6	.	CASSLQGGTAGVNVLTF	TGTGCCAGCAGTTTGCAGGGAGGTACGGCTGGGGTCAACGTCCTGACTTTC
TRBV7-9	.	TRBJ1-1	.	CASSPDRTTEAFF	TGTGCCAGCAGCCCCGACAGAACCACTGAAGCTTTCTTT
TRBV9	.	TRBJ2-5	.	CASSATLTGEVWDEQYF	TGTGCCAGCAGCGCAACCCTCACAGGGGAGGTTTGGGATGAGCAGTACTTC
TRBV6-6	.	TRBJ1-4	.	CASGGQDEKLFF	TGTGCCAGCGGGGGTCAGGATGAAAAACTGTTTTTT
TRBV28	.	TRBJ2-1	.	CASGILLGFRDEQFF	TGTGCCAGCGGTATCCTACTAGGATTTCGCGATGAGCAGTTCTTC
TRBV5-1	.	TRBJ2-7	few	CASSLVDRPYEQYF	TGCGCCAGCAGCTTGGTGGACAGACCCTACGAGCAGTACTTC
TRBV2	TRBD1	TRBJ2-1	.	CASSWDRWNEQFF	TGTGCCAGCTCCTGGGACAGGTGGAATGAGCAGTTCTTC
TRBV4-3	.	TRBJ1-6	few	CASSPSGTGVSPLHF	TGCGCCAGCAGCCCCTCCGGAACCGGGGTTTCACCCCTCCACTTT
TRBV14	.	TRBJ2-5	.	CASSQATARLRTQYF	TGTGCCAGCAGCCAAGCTACCGCCCGGCTGCGGACCCAGTACTTC
TRBV9	TRBD2	TRBJ2-7	.	CASSVGTSLYEQYF	TGTGCCAGCAGCGTAGGGACTAGCCTCTACGAGCAGTACTTC
TRBV7-2	.	TRBJ2-5	.	CASSPVGLPETQYF	TGTGCCAGCAGCCCAGTAGGGCTCCCAGAGACCCAGTACTTC
TRBV6-5	.	TRBJ2-6	.	CASRPPGTGANVLTF	TGTGCCAGCAGACCCCCAGGGACCGGGGCCAACGTCCTGACTTTC